The T cell receptor beta chain under discussion was sequenced for a study of T cell responses to AZD1222 COVID-19 vaccine. Notes on the study in general: Every sample of the repertoires postdated the peak T cell response.

This CDR3 comprises 14 residues. V lost 1 base and J lost 5; bases outside the gene matches: 0. The V gene's germline CDR1 is SGHRS and CDR2 YFSETQ. Method: immunoSEQ multiplex PCR; TCRdb's copy keeps in-frame clones and lacks some. The sample contains roughly 260,000 clones, just over 90% of which appear only once. Concerning this clone itself: Antigen: not known.

Sample: peripheral blood, taken on day 0 of AZD1222 vaccination. This receptor was obtained from an adult in good health. The V call is TRBV5-1, the J call TRBJ2-1; the match to TRBD2 covers 10 bases. CDR3 in amino acids: CASSLTSGNNEQFF. CDR3 DNA sequence: TGCGCCAGCAGCTTGACTAGCGGGAACAATGAGCAGTTCTTC.